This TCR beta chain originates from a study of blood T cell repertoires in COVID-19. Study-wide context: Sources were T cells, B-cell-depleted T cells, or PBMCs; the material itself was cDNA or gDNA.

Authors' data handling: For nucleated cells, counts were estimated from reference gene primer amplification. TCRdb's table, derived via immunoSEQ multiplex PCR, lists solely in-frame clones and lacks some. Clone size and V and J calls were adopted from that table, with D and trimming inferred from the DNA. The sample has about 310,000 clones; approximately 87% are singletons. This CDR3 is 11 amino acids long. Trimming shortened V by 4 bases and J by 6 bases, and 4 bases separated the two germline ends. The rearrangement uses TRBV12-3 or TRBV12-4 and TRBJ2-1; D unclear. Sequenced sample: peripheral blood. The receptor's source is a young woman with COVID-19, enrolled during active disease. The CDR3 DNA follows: TGTGCCAGCAGTTCCCTCAATGAGCAGTTCTTC. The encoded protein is CASSSLNEQFF.